The present TCR beta chain was sequenced within a study of Ad26.COV2.S vaccination and SARS-CoV-2 variants. Study information: In the study, Ad26.COV2.S was injected intramuscularly once, or twice 56 days apart.

Findings and limits, study-wide: Relative to placebo recipients, vaccine recipients exhibited elevated spike-specific TCR breadth.

Treatment given: around 19 received Ad26.COV2.S at low or high dose, single or two shots; several received placebo; per-sample allocation not given. Sampling was performed 63 days after the first vaccine or placebo injection. The sample holds one count of this clone. Its target is not known. Generated by immunoSEQ multiplex PCR, the TCRdb table keeps only in-frame clones and is missing some. The sample includes 440,000 or so clones, around 91% seen only once; the top ten take under 4.5%. The CDR3 sequence is 15 residues long. Germline V gene sequence: CDR1 SGHNT, CDR2 YYREEE (reference sequence). V was shortened by 2 bases and J by 1 base, with 12 bases between the two germline ends.

This sequence joins TRBV5-4 and TRBJ1-2; a weak D match, TRBD1 (6 bases). The sample here was peripheral blood, taken in a trial of Ad26.COV2.S vaccine versus placebo. The sequence was obtained from a person aged 18-65 years who received the Ad26.COV2.S COVID-19 vaccine or a placebo. CDR3 amino acids: CASSFPGDINYGYTF. The DNA for the CDR3 is TGTGCCAGCAGCTTCCCTGGGGACATTAACTATGGCTACACCTTC.